This T cell receptor (beta chain) was sequenced during a study of T-cell reconstitution after alpha-beta-depleted transplantation in children. Germline CDR1 reads MGHDK; CDR2 reads SYGVNS. V was cut by 0 bases and J by 5 bases, with 8 bases left in between. This CDR3 contains 13 residues. Unique molecular identifiers tagged the TCRbeta library. TCRdb re-analysed the PCR reads in MiXCR, keeping a single row per CDR3 protein. This table holds 450,000 to 500,000 distinct CDR3 sequences, around 13% found once. The TCR sequence derives from a human donor who donated a stem cell graft to a child with combined immunodeficiency. The chain has TRBV25-1 and TRBJ2-7; D tentatively reads TRBD1 or TRBD2 (5 bases each). The input for sequencing was PBMCs from the stem cell graft donor, taken from the stem cell graft. CDR3 nucleotides: TGTGCCAGCAGTGAATATCGGGACGACGAGCAGTACTTC. It yields the protein CASSEYRDDEQYF.